The 8 T cell receptor beta chains below were found in one sample sequenced in a study of blood T cell repertoires in COVID-19. Here immunoSEQ multiplex PCR was the method, and the copy in TCRdb shows in-frame clones only, minus some. The profile shows about 210,000 clones, under 95% of them singletons. The source material was peripheral blood. Receptors were obtained from a man between 25 and 39 years old with acute or convalescent COVID-19.

The rearrangement uses TRBV28 and TRBJ1-1, with D perhaps TRBD1 (5 bases). CDR3 length: 15 amino acids. Germline-derived CDR1 and CDR2 are MDHEN and SYDVKM. V dropped 10 bases and J dropped 0 bases, with 18 bases sitting between them. The CDR3 DNA follows: TGTGCCATCAGGGCTACAGGAGGGGTGAACACTGAAGCTTTCTTT. Its translation is CAIRATGGVNTEAFF.

This chain joins TRBV11-2 and TRBJ2-6; 11 positions agree with TRBD1. Germline CDR1 is SGHAT and CDR2 is FQNNGV. The CDR3 has 17 residues. V lost 7 bases, J lost 0 bases, and 5 bases stayed unmatched. The CDR3 bases are TGTGCCAGCACCCGGGGGACAGGGGGCTCTGGGGCCAACGTCCTGACTTTC. Amino acids: CASTRGTGGSGANVLTF.

This rearrangement joins TRBV30 to TRBJ1-2; TRBD1 agrees at 7 bases. The trim removed 1 base at V and 4 bases at J, leaving 3 bases unmatched. Germline V gene sequence: CDR1 GTSNPN, CDR2 SVGIG (reference sequence). CDR3 length: 13 amino acids. The CDR3 sequence is CAWSAPGGYGYTF. The CDR3 DNA reads as TGTGCCTGGAGTGCCCCAGGGGGCTATGGCTACACCTTC. Drawing the rest from reference TRBV30 and TRBJ1-2, the complete variable domain is SQTIHQWPATLVQPVGSPLSLECTVEGTSNPNLYWYRQAAGRGLQLLFYSVGIGQISSEVPQNLSASRPQDRQFILSSKKLLLSDSGFYLCAWSAPGGYGYTFGSGTRLTVV.

In DNA, the CDR3 is TGTGCCAGCAGTGGGAATCGACAGGGCCTAGCGAATGAGCAGTTCTTC. Translated, it gives CASSGNRQGLANEQFF. The chain links TRBV6-1 to TRBJ2-1, with D maybe TRBD1 (7 bases). Germline loops: CDR1 MNHNS, CDR2 SASEGT. Trimming stripped 4 bases from V and 7 bases from J, with 20 bases between. The CDR3 spans 16 residues.

The chain links TRBV10-2 to TRBJ2-2, with 12 bases that match TRBD2. The germline V gene encodes CDR1 WSHSY and CDR2 SAAADI. This CDR3 has 14 residues. The V and J ends lost 8 bases and 6 bases, in that order; junction bases with no gene match: 4. CDR3 amino acids: CASGASGGAGELFF. The CDR3 bases are TGCGCCAGCGGAGCTAGCGGGGGGGCCGGGGAGCTGTTTTTT.

The rearrangement links TRBV10-1 to TRBJ2-4, with TRBD1 as a possible D gene (6 bases). This CDR3 comprises 14 residues. Trimming removed 5 bases from V and 4 bases from J, with 12 bases in between. Germline V lookup: CDR1 WNHNN, CDR2 SYGVQD (reference sequence). The CDR3 reads CASSTGTLKNIQYF. CDR3 sequence (DNA): TGCGCCAGCAGTACCGGGACACTGAAAAACATTCAGTACTTC.

The chain uses TRBV2 and TRBJ2-5, with D possibly TRBD2 on 5 matching bases. Trimming removed 5 bases from V and 2 bases from J, with 18 bases in between. This CDR3 region has 16 residues. Germline V gene data show CDR1 as SNHLY and CDR2 as FYNNEI. The CDR3 protein is CASSLPWVRDQETQYF. In DNA form, the CDR3 reads TGTGCCAGCAGTCTCCCTTGGGTCCGGGATCAAGAGACCCAGTACTTC.

This clone was detected only a few times. The V and J genes are TRBV28 and TRBJ2-7; weak D call: TRBD2 (6 bases). The CDR3 consists of 15 residues. V shed 6 bases and J shed 7 bases, with 22 bases lying between them. The germline CDR1 and CDR2 sequences are MDHEN and SYDVKM. This chain's CDR3 is CASSPGGTNGGEQYF. The CDR3 DNA reads TGTGCCAGCAGCCCCGGAGGGACCAACGGGGGAGAGCAGTACTTC.